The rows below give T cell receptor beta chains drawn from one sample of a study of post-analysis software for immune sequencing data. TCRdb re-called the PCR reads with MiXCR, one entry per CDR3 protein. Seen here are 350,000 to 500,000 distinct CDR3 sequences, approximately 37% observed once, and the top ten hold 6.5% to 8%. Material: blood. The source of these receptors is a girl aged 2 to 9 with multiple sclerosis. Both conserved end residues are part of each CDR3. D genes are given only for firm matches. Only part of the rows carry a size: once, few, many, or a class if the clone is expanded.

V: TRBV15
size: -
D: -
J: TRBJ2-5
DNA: TGTGCCACCAGCATCCGACCCCGGGCGGCAGGGAAAAGGGGCCCCAGAGAGACCCAGTACTTC
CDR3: CATSIRPRAAGKRGPRETQYF

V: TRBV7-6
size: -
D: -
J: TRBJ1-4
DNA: TGTGCCAGCAGCTCACAGGGACGGAATGAAAAACTGTTTTTT
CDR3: CASSSQGRNEKLFF

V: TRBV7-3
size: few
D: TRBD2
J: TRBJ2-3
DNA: TGTGCCAGCAGCTTATGGGGGAGGGCCTCCGCAGATACGCAGTATTTT
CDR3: CASSLWGRASADTQYF

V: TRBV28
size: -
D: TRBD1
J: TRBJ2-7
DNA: TGTGCCAGCAGTTTATTTGGACAGGGGTCCTACGAGCAGTACTTC
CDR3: CASSLFGQGSYEQYF

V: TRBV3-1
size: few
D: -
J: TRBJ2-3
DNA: TGTGCCAGCAGCCTCGACTTTGCCAGCGGAGATACGCAGTATTTT
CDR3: CASSLDFASGDTQYF

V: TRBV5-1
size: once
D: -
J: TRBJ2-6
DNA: TGCGCCAGCAGCTTCCGGGACACCGCTGGGGCCAACGTCCTGACTTTC
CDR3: CASSFRDTAGANVLTF

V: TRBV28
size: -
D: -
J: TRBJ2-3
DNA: TGTGCCAGCATCAATCGGGACCTCCGCAGTCAGACGCAGTATTTT
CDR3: CASINRDLRSQTQYF

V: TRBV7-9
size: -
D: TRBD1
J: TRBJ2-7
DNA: TGTGCCAGCAGCTCCTCGGCCAGGGGGCACGAGCAGTACTTC
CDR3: CASSSSARGHEQYF

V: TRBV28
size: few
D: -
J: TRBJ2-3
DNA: TGTGCCAGCAGTTTTTGGGGGATTAGCGGAGACACAGATACGCAGTATTTT
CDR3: CASSFWGISGDTDTQYF

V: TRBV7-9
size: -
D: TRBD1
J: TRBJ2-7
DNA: TGTGCCGGCAGCGCATCTACAGGGGTTGCCTACGAGCAGTACTTC
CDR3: CAGSASTGVAYEQYF

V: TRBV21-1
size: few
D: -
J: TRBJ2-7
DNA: TGTGCCAGCAGCAAAGACAGGGGGACCTCCTACGAGCAGTACTTC
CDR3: CASSKDRGTSYEQYF

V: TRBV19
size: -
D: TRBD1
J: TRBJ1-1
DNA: TGTGCCAGTAGTATAGAAGGTGGGACAGGGTTGGGCACTGAAGCTTTCTTT
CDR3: CASSIEGGTGLGTEAFF

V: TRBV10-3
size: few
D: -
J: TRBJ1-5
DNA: TGTGCCATCAGTGAGTCCGCTCAGCCCCAGCATTTT
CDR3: CAISESAQPQHF

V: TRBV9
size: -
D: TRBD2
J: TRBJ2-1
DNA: TGTGCCGGCAGCGTAGGCCAGGCGGGAGGGTTAGACAATGAGCAGTTCTTC
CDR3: CAGSVGQAGGLDNEQFF

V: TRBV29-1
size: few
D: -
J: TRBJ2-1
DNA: TGCAGCGTTGAAGATTGGGGGTCCTACAATGAGCAGTTCTTC
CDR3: CSVEDWGSYNEQFF

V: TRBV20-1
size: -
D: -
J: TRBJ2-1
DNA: TGCAGTGCTCCCTCCCCTAGGCGGTCAAAGGAGGAGCAGTTCTTC
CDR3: CSAPSPRRSKEEQFF

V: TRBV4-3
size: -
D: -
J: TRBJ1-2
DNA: TGCGCCAGCAGCCAAGACCACACTAACTATGGCTACACCTTC
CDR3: CASSQDHTNYGYTF

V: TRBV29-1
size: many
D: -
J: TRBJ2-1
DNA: TGCAGCAAAACCCAGGGTTACAATGAGCAGTTCTTC
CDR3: CSKTQGYNEQFF

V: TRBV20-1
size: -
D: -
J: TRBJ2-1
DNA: TGCAGTGCTGAGAGATACAATGAGCAGTTCTTC
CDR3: CSAERYNEQFF

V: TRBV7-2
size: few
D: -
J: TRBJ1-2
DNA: TGTGCCAGCAGCTTACTTGTAAGGCAAGGACAGCTACTCTATGGCTACACCTTC
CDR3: CASSLLVRQGQLLYGYTF